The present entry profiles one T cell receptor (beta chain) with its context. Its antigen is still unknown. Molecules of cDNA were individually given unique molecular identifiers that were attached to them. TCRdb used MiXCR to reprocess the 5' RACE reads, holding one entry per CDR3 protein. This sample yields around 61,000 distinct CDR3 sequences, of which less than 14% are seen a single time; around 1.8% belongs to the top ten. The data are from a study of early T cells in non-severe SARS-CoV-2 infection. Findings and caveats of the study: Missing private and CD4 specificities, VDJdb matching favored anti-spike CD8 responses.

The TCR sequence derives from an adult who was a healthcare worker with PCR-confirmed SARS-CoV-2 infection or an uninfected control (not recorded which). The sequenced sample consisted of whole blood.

The CDR3 spells CASSLNREQPQHF. The CDR3 nucleotides read TGTGCCAGCAGTTTGAACAGGGAACAGCCCCAGCATTTT. The chain has TRBV6-2 or TRBV6-3 and TRBJ1-5; TRBD1 might be the D (6 bases). In germline, CDR1 is MNHEY, CDR2 SVGEGT. V was pared by 4 bases and J by 7 bases, with 11 bases between. The CDR3 length is 13 residues.